This is a list of T cell receptor beta chains from one sample in a study of blood T cell repertoires in COVID-19. The table came from immunoSEQ multiplex PCR; TCRdb's copy has only in-frame clones and leaves some out. The sample consists of roughly 270,000 clones, around 90% of them appearing once. Material for sequencing was peripheral blood. These receptors all come from a man younger than 35 with active or convalescent COVID-19. The CDR3 runs from the conserved cysteine through the conserved F or W. The order of the fields is J gene, V gene, D gene, CDR3 protein. The D gene is left open where the match is weak.

>TRBJ1-2|TRBV11-2|TRBD1
CASSLEGGPTIGYTF
>TRBJ2-3|TRBV6-2/TRBV6-3|TRBD2
CASTPGLASDTQYF
>TRBJ1-4|TRBV5-6|TRBD1
CASSLPTGGATNEKLFF
>TRBJ1-5|TRBV27|-
CASSLGPSNQPQHF
>TRBJ1-5|TRBV18|-
CASSPGNRSSNQPQHF
>TRBJ2-5|TRBV5-1|TRBD1
CASSRDSQETQYF
>TRBJ1-1|TRBV7-9|-
CASSFSDSVTEAFF
>TRBJ1-2|TRBV27|-
CASSLGGNYGYTF
>TRBJ1-2|TRBV3-1/TRBV3-2|TRBD1
CASSRGDRALDGYGYTF
>TRBJ2-2|TRBV5-6|TRBD2
CASSLSTSGGTGELFF
>TRBJ1-2|TRBV16|-
CASSPGREGYGYTF
>TRBJ2-3|TRBV19|TRBD1
CASSSRGQGISYTQYF
>TRBJ1-5|TRBV19|-
CASSIGTTNQPQHF
>TRBJ2-5|TRBV7-9|-
CASSSSLRRRLGIETQYF
>TRBJ1-2|TRBV4-3|TRBD1
CASSPGTGVGYTF
>TRBJ1-2|TRBV13|-
CASEAGPYGYTF
>TRBJ1-1|TRBV6-4|TRBD1
CASSLPGQGLLNTEAFF
>TRBJ2-7|TRBV29-1|TRBD1
CSVDQAGGSYEQYF
>TRBJ2-1|TRBV19|-
CASSIFGTGYNEQFF
>TRBJ2-7|TRBV11-2|-
CASSLENRDHEQYF
>TRBJ2-7|TRBV29-1|-
CSAGGAAGSGSYEQYF
>TRBJ2-7|TRBV4-1|TRBD1
CASSPGQASYEQYF
>TRBJ1-2|TRBV29-1|-
CSVERRIYGYTF
>TRBJ1-1|TRBV2|TRBD1
CASSVRGRVNTEAFF
>TRBJ2-1|TRBV27|TRBD2
CASRIAGGPINEQFF
>TRBJ1-6|TRBV5-1|-
CASSLHLREEGSPLHF
>TRBJ2-5|TRBV13|-
CASSLGGPSKTQYF
>TRBJ1-2|TRBV5-6|-
CASILRWQGNYGYTF
>TRBJ2-5|TRBV11-2|-
CASSPAGVVGETQYF
>TRBJ2-7|TRBV27|TRBD1
CASSLSGTGAIYEQYF
>TRBJ1-2|TRBV29-1|-
CSVFEHGYTF
>TRBJ1-2|TRBV4-1|-
CASSQDGVGEYGYTF
>TRBJ2-1|TRBV6-5|-
CASSRAYNEQFF
>TRBJ2-7|TRBV5-6|-
CASSSWTKGTYEQYF
>TRBJ1-1|TRBV5-5|-
CASSLVGTEAFF
>TRBJ2-1|TRBV11-2|-
CASNSRGNEQFF
>TRBJ2-3|TRBV3-1/TRBV3-2|TRBD2
CASSQGGGGVDTQYF
>TRBJ1-5|TRBV13|-
CASSLGRGTQHF
>TRBJ2-1|TRBV7-9|-
CASLSSYNEQFF
>TRBJ1-5|TRBV10-2|-
CASSETHRGPSNQPQHF
>TRBJ2-6|TRBV9|TRBD1
CASSHQTRQGGAGANVLTF
>TRBJ2-2|TRBV5-6|TRBD2
CASRPGVALAGTNTGELFF
>TRBJ1-4|TRBV5-6|TRBD1
CASSRQGSVPNEKLFF
>TRBJ2-7|TRBV5-1|TRBD2
CASSLTSGYEQYF
>TRBJ2-1|TRBV5-4|TRBD1
CASSLDRGNEQFF
>TRBJ1-6|TRBV5-1|TRBD1
CASSPSRDRVNSPLHF
>TRBJ2-3|TRBV9|TRBD1
CASSVTGNPDTQYF
>TRBJ1-1|TRBV29-1|-
CSVLGWQGNTEAFF
>TRBJ1-4|TRBV12-5|TRBD1
CASGYPGQASTNEKLFF
>TRBJ1-2|TRBV12-3/TRBV12-4|-
CASSPFMAGYTF
>TRBJ2-5|TRBV6-5|-
CASSYSTGDLETQYF
>TRBJ1-1|TRBV12-3/TRBV12-4|TRBD1
CASSEGASEAFF
>TRBJ2-7|TRBV9|-
CASSPPSGRQYF
>TRBJ2-7|TRBV2|TRBD2
CASGGLAGTYEQYF
>TRBJ2-3|TRBV15|-
CATRETLRGTSTDTQYF
>TRBJ1-1|TRBV10-3|TRBD1
CAISVGSGTGGTEAFF
>TRBJ1-5|TRBV2|TRBD1
CASSVDSDRALSNQPQHF
>TRBJ1-5|TRBV2|-
CASSPGLNQPQHF